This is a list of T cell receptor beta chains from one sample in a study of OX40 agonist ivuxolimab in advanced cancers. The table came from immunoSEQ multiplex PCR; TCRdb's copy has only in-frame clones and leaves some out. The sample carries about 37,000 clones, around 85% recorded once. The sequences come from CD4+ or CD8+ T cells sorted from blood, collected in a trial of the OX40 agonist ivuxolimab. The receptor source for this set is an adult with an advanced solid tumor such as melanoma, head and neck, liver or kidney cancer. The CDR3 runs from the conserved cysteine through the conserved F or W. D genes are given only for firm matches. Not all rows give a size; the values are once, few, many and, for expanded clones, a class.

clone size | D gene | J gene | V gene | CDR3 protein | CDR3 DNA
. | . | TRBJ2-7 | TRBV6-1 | CASDEVPYEQYF | TGTGCCAGCGACGAAGTCCCCTACGAGCAGTACTTC
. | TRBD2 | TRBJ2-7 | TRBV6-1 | CASSEAAGIPYEQYF | TGTGCCAGCAGTGAAGCAGCGGGGATCCCCTACGAGCAGTACTTC
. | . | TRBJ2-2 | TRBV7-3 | CASSGVSGSTGELFF | TGTGCCAGCAGCGGTGTATCCGGGAGCACCGGGGAGCTGTTTTTT
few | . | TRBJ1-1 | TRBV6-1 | CASSEPLRRDTEAFF | TGTGCCAGCAGTGAGCCACTGAGGAGGGACACTGAAGCTTTCTTT
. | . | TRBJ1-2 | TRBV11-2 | CASSFGDYGYTF | TGTGCCAGCAGCTTTGGGGACTATGGCTACACCTTC
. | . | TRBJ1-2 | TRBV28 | CASSFRGNYGYTF | TGTGCCAGCTCATTTCGGGGGAACTATGGCTACACCTTC
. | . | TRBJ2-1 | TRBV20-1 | CSAEGYNEQFF | TGCAGTGCGGAGGGTTACAATGAGCAGTTCTTC
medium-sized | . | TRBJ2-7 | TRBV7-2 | CASSFGAEQYF | TGTGCCAGCAGCTTTGGGGCCGAGCAGTACTTC
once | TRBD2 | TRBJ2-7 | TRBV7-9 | CASSLLAGGNEQYF | TGTGCCAGCAGCCTCCTAGCGGGAGGTAACGAGCAGTACTTC
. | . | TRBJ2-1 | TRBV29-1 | CSVQGRRGDEQFF | TGCAGCGTACAGGGTCGACGGGGTGATGAGCAGTTCTTC
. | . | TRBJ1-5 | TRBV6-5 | CASSRQRGQPQHF | TGTGCCAGCAGCAGACAGCGGGGTCAGCCCCAGCATTTT
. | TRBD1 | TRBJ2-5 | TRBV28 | CASSQGAQETQYF | TGTGCCAGCAGTCAGGGGGCCCAAGAGACCCAGTACTTC
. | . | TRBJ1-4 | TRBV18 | CASSPRGKEGEKLFF | TGTGCCAGCTCACCTCGAGGGAAGGAAGGTGAAAAACTGTTTTTT
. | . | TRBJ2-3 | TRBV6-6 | CASSKEDSTDTQYF | TGTGCCAGCAGTAAGGAGGACAGCACAGATACGCAGTATTTT
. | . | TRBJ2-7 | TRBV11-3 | CASSRQDYEQYF | TGTGCCAGCAGCCGACAGGACTACGAGCAGTACTTC
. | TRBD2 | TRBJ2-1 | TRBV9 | CASSLLAGGFNEQFF | TGTGCCAGCAGCCTACTAGCGGGGGGGTTCAATGAGCAGTTCTTC
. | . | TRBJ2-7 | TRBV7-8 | CASSRSWEQYF | TGTGCCAGCAGCCGAAGTTGGGAGCAGTACTTC
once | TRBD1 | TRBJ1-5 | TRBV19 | CASKEIRGQGRQPQHF | TGTGCCAGTAAGGAAATAAGAGGACAGGGTCGTCAGCCCCAGCATTTT
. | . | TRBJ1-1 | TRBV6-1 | CASAGGSGGNTEAFF | TGTGCCAGCGCTGGGGGGTCCGGAGGGAACACTGAAGCTTTCTTT
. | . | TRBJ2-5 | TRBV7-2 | CASSHSETQYF | TGTGCCAGCAGCCACTCGGAGACCCAGTACTTC
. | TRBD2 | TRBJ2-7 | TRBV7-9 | CASSAPTSGGSYEQYF | TGTGCCAGCAGCGCCCCCACTAGCGGGGGCTCCTACGAGCAGTACTTC
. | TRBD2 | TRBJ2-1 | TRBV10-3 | CAISESGAGVYNEQFF | TGTGCCATCAGTGAGTCGGGAGCGGGGGTGTACAATGAGCAGTTCTTC
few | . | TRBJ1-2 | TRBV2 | CASSASQGSYTF | TGTGCCAGCAGTGCATCTCAGGGAAGCTACACCTTC
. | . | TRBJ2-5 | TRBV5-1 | CASSPGSGETQYF | TGCGCCAGCAGCCCGGGTTCCGGAGAGACCCAGTACTTC
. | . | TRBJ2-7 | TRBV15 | CATSRDVNYEQYF | TGTGCCACCAGCAGAGATGTTAACTACGAGCAGTACTTC
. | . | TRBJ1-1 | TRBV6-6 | CASSYYEDTEAFF | TGTGCCAGCAGTTACTATGAGGACACTGAAGCTTTCTTT
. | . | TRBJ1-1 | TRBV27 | CASLFPIIEAFF | TGTGCCAGCCTATTCCCCATCATTGAAGCTTTCTTT
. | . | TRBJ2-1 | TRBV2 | CASSETYNEQFF | TGTGCCAGCAGTGAAACGTACAATGAGCAGTTCTTC
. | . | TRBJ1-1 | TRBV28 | CASGPTYTEAFF | TGTGCCAGCGGACCCACGTACACTGAAGCTTTCTTT
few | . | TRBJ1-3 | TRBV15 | CATRGQGTGNTIYF | TGTGCCACCAGAGGGCAGGGGACTGGAAACACCATATATTTT
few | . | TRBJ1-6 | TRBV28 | CASRTDSPLHF | TGTGCCAGCAGGACGGATTCACCCCTCCACTTT
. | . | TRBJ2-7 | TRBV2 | CASSVVSSSYEQYF | TGTGCCAGCAGTGTGGTAAGCAGCTCCTACGAGCAGTACTTC
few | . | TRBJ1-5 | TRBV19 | CASSIRDQPQHF | TGTGCCAGTAGTATCCGGGATCAGCCCCAGCATTTT
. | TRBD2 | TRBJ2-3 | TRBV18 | CASSLAGGARDTQYF | TGTGCCAGCTCACTAGCGGGGGGGGCCCGAGATACGCAGTATTTT
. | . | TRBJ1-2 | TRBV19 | CASADGRSGYTF | TGTGCCAGCGCGGACGGAAGGTCTGGCTACACCTTC
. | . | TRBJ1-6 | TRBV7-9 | CASSPGPTRDNSPLHF | TGTGCCAGCAGCCCGGGACCCACGAGGGATAATTCACCCCTCCACTTT
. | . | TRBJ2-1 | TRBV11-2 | CASSRDGSEQFF | TGTGCCAGCAGTCGGGACGGGTCCGAGCAGTTCTTC
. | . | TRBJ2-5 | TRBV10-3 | CAISESWGAQETQYF | TGTGCCATCAGTGAGAGCTGGGGGGCCCAAGAGACCCAGTACTTC
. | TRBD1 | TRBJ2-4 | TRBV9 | CASSPPDRAGNIQYF | TGTGCCAGCAGCCCGCCGGACAGGGCGGGGAACATTCAGTACTTC
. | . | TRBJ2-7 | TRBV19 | CASTHRGSYEQYF | TGTGCCAGTACCCATAGGGGATCCTACGAGCAGTACTTC
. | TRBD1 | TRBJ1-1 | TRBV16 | CASSPWTGGRRRNTEAFF | TGTGCCAGCAGCCCTTGGACAGGGGGAAGAAGGAGGAACACTGAAGCTTTCTTT
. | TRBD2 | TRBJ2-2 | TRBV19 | CASENGRAVTGELFF | TGTGCCAGCGAAAACGGGAGGGCGGTCACCGGGGAGCTGTTTTTT
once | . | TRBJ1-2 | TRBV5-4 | CASSPPAGYGYTF | TGTGCCAGCAGCCCCCCCGCTGGCTATGGCTACACCTTC
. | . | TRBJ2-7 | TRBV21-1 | CASSKGIPGRRVYEQYF | TGTGCCAGCAGCAAAGGGATCCCGGGGCGGAGGGTCTACGAGCAGTACTTC
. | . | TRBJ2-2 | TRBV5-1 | CASSLAGVAAGELFF | TGCGCCAGCAGCTTGGCGGGGGTCGCGGCCGGGGAGCTGTTTTTT
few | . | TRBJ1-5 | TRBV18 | CASSPQAENQPQHF | TGTGCCAGCTCACCACAGGCCGAGAATCAGCCCCAGCATTTT
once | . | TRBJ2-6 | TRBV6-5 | CASSRGTGANVLTF | TGTGCCAGCAGTCGAGGGACTGGGGCCAACGTCCTGACTTTC
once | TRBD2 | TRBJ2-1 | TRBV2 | CASNPEGRAGGPYNEQFF | TGTGCCAGCAACCCTGAGGGAAGGGCGGGAGGCCCCTACAATGAGCAGTTCTTC
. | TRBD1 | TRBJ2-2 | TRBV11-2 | CASSSRTGATSNTGELFF | TGTGCCAGCAGCTCGAGGACAGGGGCGACTTCAAACACCGGGGAGCTGTTTTTT
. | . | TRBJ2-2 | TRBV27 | CASRTGTQRGAGELFF | TGTGCCAGCAGAACCGGGACTCAAAGGGGCGCCGGGGAGCTGTTTTTT
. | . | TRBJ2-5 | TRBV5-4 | CASSLDQETQYF | TGTGCCAGCAGCTTGGACCAAGAGACCCAGTACTTC
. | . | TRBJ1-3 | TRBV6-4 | CASRDYVHTIYF | TGTGCCAGCAGGGACTATGTACACACCATATATTTT
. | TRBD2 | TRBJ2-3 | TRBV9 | CASSVERGGSTQYF | TGTGCCAGCAGCGTAGAACGGGGGGGCTCTACGCAGTATTTT
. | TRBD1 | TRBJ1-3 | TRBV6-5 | CASRKRDRGNTIYF | TGTGCCAGCAGAAAACGGGACAGGGGAAACACCATATATTTT
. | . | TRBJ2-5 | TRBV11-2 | CASSFKGKETQYF | TGTGCCAGCAGCTTTAAGGGGAAAGAGACCCAGTACTTC
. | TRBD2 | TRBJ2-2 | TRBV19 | CASSIGGDTGELFF | TGTGCCAGTAGTATCGGGGGGGACACCGGGGAGCTGTTTTTT
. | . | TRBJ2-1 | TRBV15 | CATSRDRGSYNEQFF | TGTGCCACCAGCAGAGATCGGGGGTCCTACAATGAGCAGTTCTTC
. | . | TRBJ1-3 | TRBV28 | CASRPSSGSGNTIYF | TGTGCCAGCAGGCCGTCCTCTGGCTCTGGAAACACCATATATTTT
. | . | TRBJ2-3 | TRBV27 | CASSPNRAGDTDTQYF | TGTGCCAGCAGTCCAAACAGGGCGGGGGACACAGATACGCAGTATTTT